This T cell receptor (beta chain) came from a study of blood T cell repertoires in COVID-19. The germline V and J ends were trimmed by 4 bases and 4 bases, with 12 bases remaining between them. Germline CDR1 KGHDR, CDR2 SFDVKD. The CDR3 contains 14 residues. The data were produced by immunoSEQ multiplex PCR, yet TCRdb's version contains in-frame clones alone and is incomplete. The sample has 200,000 or so clones; 80% to 90% are singletons. Living in about two dozen US areas, the participants were between 18 and 89 years of age. The sample comprised PBMCs or T cells enriched from blood (not recorded which). This sequence joins TRBV24-1 and TRBJ1-2; possibly TRBD1 for D (5 bases). The clonotype comes from a woman between 18 and 30 years old in a cohort exposed to, infected with or recovered from COVID-19 (not recorded which). CDR3 nucleotides: TGTGCCACCAGTGACCCTGGACAACTCTATGGCTACACCTTC. Translation gives CATSDPGQLYGYTF.